This section outlines one T cell receptor beta chain sequence together with its context. Its antigen is still unknown. This record belongs to a study of T cell clones after liver transplantation. Turning to the study itself: A pre-transplant mixed lymphocyte reaction with TCRbeta sequencing defined graft-donor-reactive clones followed in post-transplant blood. Points from the study as a whole: A larger donor-reactive than third-party decline suggested partial antigen-specific deletion. Graft donor-reactive T cells possibly entered the graft instead of undergoing deletion.

Libraries were prepared by immunoSEQ multiplex PCR; TCRdb keeps only in-frame clonotypes and omits some of them. The table includes 55,000 to 75,000 clones, about 91% detected once. The J segment lost 6 bases and the V segment lost 4 bases, leaving 10 bases of the junction unmatched. The CDR3 totals 15 residues. Germline loops: CDR1 ENHRY, CDR2 SYGVKD. The clonotype was recovered from a human patient who received a liver transplant. The graft donor may account for some of the T cells. The chain recombines TRBV10-3 with TRBJ2-7; 9 bases line up with TRBD1. Sequenced here: CD4+ T cells from blood, sampled approximately 27 months after liver transplant. In DNA form, the CDR3 reads TGTGCCATCAGTGCCTTAGGACAGGGGCTTTCCGAGCAGTACTTC. Its protein is CAISALGQGLSEQYF.